This T cell receptor (beta chain) came from a study of T cell responses to AZD1222 COVID-19 vaccine. Regarding the study as a whole: Mostly white British, mostly female donors; authors suggested clonal diversity may be underestimated. Close to half of all spike-specific TCRs reportedly target regions of the variants that are unmutated. Spike-specific TCRs gained breadth and depth after people received two AZD1222 doses. Repertoires were sampled only after the peak T cell response.

TCRdb's table, derived via immunoSEQ multiplex PCR, lists solely in-frame clones and lacks some. The sample has about 150,000 clones; roughly nine tenths are singletons. With respect to this clone: The antigen is unknown.

Trimming stripped 0 bases from V and 0 bases from J, with 9 bases between. Per the germline V gene, CDR1 is SGHTA and CDR2 is FQGTGA. The CDR3 consists of 15 residues. The chain recombines TRBV7-3 with TRBJ2-7; perhaps TRBD2 as D (6 bases). This clonotype originated in an adult in good health. Sequencing was performed on peripheral blood, taken on day 0 of AZD1222 vaccination. CDR3 protein: CASSLTSGRSYEQYF. CDR3 bases: TGTGCCAGCAGCTTAACTAGCGGCCGCTCCTACGAGCAGTACTTC.